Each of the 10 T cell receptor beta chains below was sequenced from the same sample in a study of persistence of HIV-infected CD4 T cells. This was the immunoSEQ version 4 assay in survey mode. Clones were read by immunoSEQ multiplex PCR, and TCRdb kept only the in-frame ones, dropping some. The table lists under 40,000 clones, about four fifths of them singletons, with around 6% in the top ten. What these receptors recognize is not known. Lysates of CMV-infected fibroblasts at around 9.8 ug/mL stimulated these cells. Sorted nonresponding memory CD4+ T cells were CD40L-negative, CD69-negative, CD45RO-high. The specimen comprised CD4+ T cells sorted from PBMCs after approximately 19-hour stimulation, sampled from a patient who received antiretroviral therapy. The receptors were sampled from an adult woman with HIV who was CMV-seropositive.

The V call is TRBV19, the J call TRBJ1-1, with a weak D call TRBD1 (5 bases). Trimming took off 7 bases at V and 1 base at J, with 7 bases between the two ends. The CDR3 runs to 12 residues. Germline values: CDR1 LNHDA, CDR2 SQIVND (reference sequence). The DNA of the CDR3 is TGTGCCAGTACAGGGTGGAACACTGAAGCTTTCTTT. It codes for CASTGWNTEAFF.

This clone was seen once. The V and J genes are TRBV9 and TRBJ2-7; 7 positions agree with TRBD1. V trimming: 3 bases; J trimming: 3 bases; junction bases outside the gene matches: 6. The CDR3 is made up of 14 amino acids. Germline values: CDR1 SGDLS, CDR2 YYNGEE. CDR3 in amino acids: CASSGRTGNYEQYF. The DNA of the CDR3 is TGTGCCAGCAGCGGTCGGACAGGTAACTACGAGCAGTACTTC.

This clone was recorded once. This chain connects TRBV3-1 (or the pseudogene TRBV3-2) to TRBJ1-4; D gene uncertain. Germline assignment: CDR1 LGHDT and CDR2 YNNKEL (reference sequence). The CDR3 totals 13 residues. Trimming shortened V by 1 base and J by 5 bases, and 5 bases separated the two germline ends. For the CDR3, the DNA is TGTGCCAGCAGCCAAGCCCCAAATGAAAAACTGTTTTTT. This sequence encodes CASSQAPNEKLFF.

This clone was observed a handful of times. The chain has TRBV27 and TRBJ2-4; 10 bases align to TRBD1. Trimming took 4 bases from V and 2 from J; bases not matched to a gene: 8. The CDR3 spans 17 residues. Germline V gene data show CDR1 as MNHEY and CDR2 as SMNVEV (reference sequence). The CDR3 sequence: CASSSLGDRGTKNIQYF. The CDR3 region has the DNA TGTGCCAGCAGTTCCCTGGGGGACAGGGGCACCAAAAACATTCAGTACTTC.

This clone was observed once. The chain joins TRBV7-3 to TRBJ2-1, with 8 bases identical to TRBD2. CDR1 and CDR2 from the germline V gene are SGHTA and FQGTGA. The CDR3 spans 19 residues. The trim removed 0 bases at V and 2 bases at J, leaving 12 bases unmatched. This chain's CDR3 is CASSLTFSGSGATYNEQFF. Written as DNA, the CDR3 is TGTGCCAGCAGCTTAACATTTTCGGGTAGCGGGGCTACCTACAATGAGCAGTTCTTC.

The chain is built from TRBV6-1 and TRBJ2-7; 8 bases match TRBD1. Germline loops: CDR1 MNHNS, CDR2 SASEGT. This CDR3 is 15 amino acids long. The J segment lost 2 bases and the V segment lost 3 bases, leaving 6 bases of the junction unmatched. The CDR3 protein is CASSDSGQGPYEQYF. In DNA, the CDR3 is TGTGCCAGCAGTGACAGCGGACAGGGTCCCTACGAGCAGTACTTC.

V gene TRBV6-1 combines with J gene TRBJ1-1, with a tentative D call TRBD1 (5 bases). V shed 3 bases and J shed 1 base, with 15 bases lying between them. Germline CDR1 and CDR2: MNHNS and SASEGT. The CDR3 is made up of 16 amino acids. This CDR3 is CASSDRWRDRNTEAFF. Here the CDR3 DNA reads TGTGCCAGCAGTGACCGCTGGCGTGACAGGAACACTGAAGCTTTCTTT.

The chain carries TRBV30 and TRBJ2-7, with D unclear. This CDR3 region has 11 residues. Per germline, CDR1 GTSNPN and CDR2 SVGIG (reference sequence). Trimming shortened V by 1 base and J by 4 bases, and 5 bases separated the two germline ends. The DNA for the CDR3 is TGTGCCTGGAGTGGGGAATACGAGCAGTACTTC. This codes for CAWSGEYEQYF.

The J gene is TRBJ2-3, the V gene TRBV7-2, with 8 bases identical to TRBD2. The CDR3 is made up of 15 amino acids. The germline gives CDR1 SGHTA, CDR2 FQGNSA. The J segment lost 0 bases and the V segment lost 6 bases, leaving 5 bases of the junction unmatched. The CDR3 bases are TGTGCCAGCAGGGCGGGGGGCATTAGCACAGATACGCAGTATTTT. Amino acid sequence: CASRAGGISTDTQYF.

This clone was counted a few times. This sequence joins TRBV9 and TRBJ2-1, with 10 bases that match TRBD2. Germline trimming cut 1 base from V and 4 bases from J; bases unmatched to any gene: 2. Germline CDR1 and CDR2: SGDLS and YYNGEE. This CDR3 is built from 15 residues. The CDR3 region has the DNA TGTGCCAGCAGCGTAAGCGGGGGGGGTTACAATGAGCAGTTCTTC. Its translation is CASSVSGGGYNEQFF.